This T cell receptor (beta chain) was captured in a study of blood T cell repertoires in COVID-19. For the study at large: From T cells, B-cell-depleted T cells, or PBMCs came the material, which was cDNA or gDNA.

Trimming left V 0 bases short and J 3 bases short, with 3 bases between. Germline CDR1 reads LGHNA; CDR2 reads YSLEER. The CDR3 runs to 13 residues. Authors' data handling: Researchers report that nucleated cell counts were estimated from reference gene primer amplification. Libraries were prepared by immunoSEQ multiplex PCR; TCRdb keeps only in-frame clonotypes and omits some of them. The V and J calls and clone size are taken from that table; D and trimming were inferred from the DNA. Counted here are about 380,000 clones, approximately 89% occurring once; the ten biggest clones make up 1.3%. Participant-given clinical history determined each cohort assignment.

This chain joins TRBV4-3 and TRBJ1-5, with no clear D. The sequenced sample consisted of PBMCs or T cells enriched from blood (not recorded which). The TCR was taken from a young man who had recovered from COVID-19. CDR3 loop: CASSQDLNQPQHF. The CDR3 region has the DNA TGCGCCAGCAGCCAAGACCTCAATCAGCCCCAGCATTTT.